This entry describes one T cell receptor (beta chain). Its specificity is unknown. TCR beta CDR3 regions were amplified from RNA. HTBI primers were the set used in a first-round RT-PCR of the TCR CDR3. TCRdb re-called the multiplex PCR reads with MiXCR, one entry per CDR3 protein. Of roughly 570,000 distinct CDR3 sequences listed, about 43% are singletons. The source of the sample is a study of T cells in Graves' hyperthyroidism and ophthalmopathy. Study-level results: A median approximately 6.8 months before onset, the model predicted ophthalmopathy. Stable hyperthyroidism was told apart from ophthalmopathy by a model built on 13 V-J features. Most clonotypes expanded in the thyroid (above 0.001) were also present in blood.

Thyroid ultrasound and orbital computed tomography, with clinical symptoms and serum thyroxine and TRAb, informed diagnoses. The TCR originated in an adult woman with Graves' disease, either hyperthyroidism or ophthalmopathy (not recorded which). Source material: peripheral blood or thyroid tissue (not recorded which).

CDR3 loop: CASSLTGQAEQYF. The CDR3 DNA reads TGTGCCAGCAGCTTAACAGGGCAGGCTGAGCAGTACTTC. The chain links TRBV7-3 to TRBJ2-5; D remains unclear. Trimming removed 0 bases at V and 11 bases at J, with 13 bases between. CDR3 length: 13 residues. The germline gives CDR1 SGHTA, CDR2 FQGTGA.